Shown below are 13 T cell receptor beta chains from a single sample sequenced in a study of CD8+CD57+ T cells in acquired aplastic anemia. It was genomic DNA that served as the template for profiling TCR beta VDJ and CDR3. MiXCR, applied by TCRdb to the reads, yields one record per CDR3 protein. The sample comprises 42,000 or so distinct CDR3 sequences, 65% to 70% of which are singletons, and 20% to 30% rests with the top ten. The sequencing input was sorted CD4+, CD8+, or CD8+CD57+ T cells (not recorded which) from PBMCs. These receptors originate from a human donor in good health, serving as a control.

The genes are TRBV7-3 and TRBJ1-2; 8 bases are shared with TRBD1. CDR1 is SGHTA and CDR2 is FQGTGA in the germline V gene. V was clipped by 5 bases and J by 4 bases; unmatched bases: 6. This CDR3 contains 14 residues. CDR3 in DNA: TGTGCCAGCAGCGTAGACAGGGGCGTCTATGGCTACACCTTC. Its translation: CASSVDRGVYGYTF. The full variable domain, with the rest looked up from reference TRBV7-3 and TRBJ1-2, is GAGVSQTPSNKVTEKGKYVELRCDPISGHTALYWYRQSLGQGPEFLIYFQGTGAADDSGLPNDRFFAVRPEGSVSTLKIQRTERGDSAVYLCASSVDRGVYGYTFGSGTRLTVV.

In this sample, this clonotype turned up a few times. It may be a read error: a sequence one base away is much more abundant. The V gene is TRBV3-1, the J gene TRBJ2-7; D possibly matches TRBD1 or TRBD2 (5 bases each). Per germline, CDR1 LGHDT and CDR2 YNNKEL (reference sequence). The CDR3 has 15 residues. CDR3 in amino acids: CVSSQGDGGYYEQYF. Written as DNA, the CDR3 is TGTGTCAGCAGCCAAGGGGACGGAGGATACTACGAGCAGTACTTC.

V usage is TRBV20-1 and J usage is TRBJ2-1, with unresolved D. Trimming cost V 5 bases and J 4 bases, with 15 bases left between them. The CDR3 is 14 residues long. The germline V gene encodes CDR1 DFQATT and CDR2 SNEGSKA (reference sequence). CDR3 in amino acids: CSAGGARFYNEQFF. Written as DNA, the CDR3 is TGCAGTGCTGGCGGAGCTCGGTTTTACAATGAGCAGTTCTTC.

By sample fraction, this clonotype is medium-sized. This sequence joins TRBV15 and TRBJ2-3; D perhaps matches TRBD2 (6 bases). Germline V lookup: CDR1 LNHNV, CDR2 YYDKDF (reference sequence). The V end was cut by 4 bases, the J end by 5 bases, with 19 bases between. This CDR3 region has 16 residues. CDR3: CATSTELERAGDTQYF. The CDR3 nucleotides are TGTGCCACCAGCACAGAGTTGGAGCGAGCGGGAGATACGCAGTATTTT.

The chain is built from TRBV24-1 and TRBJ2-1; 8 nucleotides align to TRBD2. The trim removed 4 bases at V and 2 bases at J, leaving 6 bases unmatched. The CDR3 length is 16 residues. Germline V gene data show CDR1 as KGHDR and CDR2 as SFDVKD. This CDR3 is CATSDPQRGPYNEQFF. CDR3 DNA sequence: TGTGCCACCAGTGACCCTCAGCGGGGGCCCTACAATGAGCAGTTCTTC.

V usage is TRBV29-1 and J usage is TRBJ2-7, with D tentatively TRBD1 (6 bases). This CDR3 has 14 residues. Trimming removed 3 bases from V and 3 bases from J, with 15 bases in between. Per the germline V gene, CDR1 is SQVTM and CDR2 is ANQGSEA. The CDR3 sequence: CSVDAGATYYEQYF. For the CDR3, the DNA is TGCAGCGTTGACGCAGGGGCTACCTACTACGAGCAGTACTTC.

The V and J genes are TRBV24-1 and TRBJ2-1, with 10 bases that match TRBD2. Germline CDR1 KGHDR, CDR2 SFDVKD. Germline trimming cut 7 bases from V and 7 bases from J; bases unmatched to any gene: 6. The CDR3 length is 14 residues. The CDR3 here is CATSPTSGWNEQFF. DNA of the CDR3: TGTGCCACCAGCCCGACTAGCGGGTGGAATGAGCAGTTCTTC.

The J gene is TRBJ2-5, the V gene TRBV16; TRBD2 aligns across 10 bases. CDR1 and CDR2 from the germline V gene are KGHSY and FQNENV. CDR3 size: 15 residues. Losses at the gene ends were 5 bases for V and 1 base for J; bases not matched to a gene: 4. CDR3 loop: CASSSAGGIQETQYF. The CDR3, as DNA: TGTGCCAGCAGCTCAGCGGGGGGGATCCAAGAGACCCAGTACTTC.

CDR3: CASSIGAYQETQYF. The CDR3 nucleotides read TGTGCCAGTAGTATAGGGGCGTACCAAGAGACCCAGTACTTC. The chain employs TRBV19 and TRBJ2-5; D ambiguous. The germline V gene has CDR1 LNHDA and CDR2 SQIVND (reference sequence). The ends were cut back, 1 base at V and 0 bases at J, with 6 bases in the middle. This CDR3 comprises 14 residues.

This clonotype appeared a single time. This rearrangement joins TRBV10-3 to TRBJ2-7, with no clear D. The CDR3 consists of 10 residues. V lost 2 bases and J 5 bases, leaving 1 base between the germline ends. Germline assignment: CDR1 ENHRY and CDR2 SYGVKD. The CDR3 sequence is CAISEDEQYF. The CDR3 nucleotides read TGTGCCATCAGTGAGGACGAGCAGTACTTC.

The chain carries TRBV20-1 and TRBJ1-6, with D possibly being TRBD1 (5 bases). This CDR3 region has 13 residues. Germline V gene lookup returns CDR1 DFQATT and CDR2 SNEGSKA (reference sequence). Trimming stripped 2 bases from V and 13 bases from J, with 15 bases between. The CDR3 nucleotides read TGCAGTGCTAGAAGTGAGAGACAGTCCCCCCTCCACTTT. This gives the protein CSARSERQSPLHF.

This rearrangement joins TRBV20-1 to TRBJ2-7; TRBD2 matches 7 bases. The CDR3 loop spans 15 amino acids. Germline CDR1 is DFQATT and CDR2 is SNEGSKA (reference sequence). V was pared by 5 bases and J by 2 bases, with 12 bases of the junction left unmatched. This chain's CDR3 is CSAPKGGMVPYEQYF. Here the CDR3 DNA reads TGCAGTGCTCCTAAGGGAGGGATGGTACCCTACGAGCAGTACTTC.

CDR3 residues: CASSATGEETQYF. In DNA form, the CDR3 reads TGTGCCAGTAGTGCTACAGGGGAAGAGACCCAGTACTTC. The J gene is TRBJ2-5, the V gene TRBV19; 7 positions match TRBD1. Germline trimming cut 5 bases from V and 3 bases from J; bases unmatched to any gene: 3. The CDR3 runs 13 residues. Germline CDR1 reads LNHDA; CDR2 reads SQIVND (reference sequence).